These 32 T cell receptor beta chains came from one sample sequenced in a study of blood T cell repertoires in COVID-19. Some clones are missing from TCRdb's copy, which holds only in-frame ones; the method was immunoSEQ multiplex PCR. This table holds a few hundred thousand clones, over 85% found once. The source material was PBMCs or T cells enriched from blood (not recorded which). These receptors originate from a woman aged 45-59 years who had been exposed to COVID-19.

V is TRBV6-5 and J is TRBJ2-5; D remains ambiguous. The CDR3 runs to 12 residues. The V gene lost 4 bases and the J gene lost 4 bases, with 7 bases spanning the gap. The V gene's germline CDR1 is MNHEY and CDR2 SVGAGI. CDR3 residues: CASSSVGETQYF. CDR3 bases: TGTGCCAGCAGTTCGGTTGGAGAGACCCAGTACTTC.

The genes are TRBV5-1 and TRBJ1-6; D call uncertain. In germline, CDR1 is SGHRS, CDR2 YFSETQ. The CDR3 length is 13 residues. V was trimmed by 8 bases and J by 7 bases, leaving 13 bases between them. CDR3 loop: CASRVDLNSPLHF. CDR3 DNA sequence: TGCGCCAGTCGGGTTGATTTGAATTCACCCCTCCACTTT.

The genes are TRBV3-1 (or the pseudogene TRBV3-2) and TRBJ2-5; 7 nucleotides match TRBD2. The germline gives CDR1 LGHDT, CDR2 YNNKEL (reference sequence). Trimming took 5 bases from V and 3 from J; bases not matched to a gene: 9. The CDR3 extends over 15 amino acids. The CDR3 DNA follows: TGTGCCAGCAGCAATTTGGCTAGCGGAAAAGAGACCCAGTACTTC. Amino acids: CASSNLASGKETQYF.

CDR3 DNA: TGTGCCTGGAGCGGGATTCAGGACAGGGTAAAATATGGCTACACCTTC. Translation gives CAWSGIQDRVKYGYTF. The chain has TRBV30 and TRBJ1-2; the match to TRBD1 covers 8 bases. Unmatched junction bases numbered 14, after V lost 3 bases and J lost 5 bases. Germline V gene data show CDR1 as GTSNPN and CDR2 as SVGIG (reference sequence). There are 16 residues in the CDR3.

The CDR3 reads CASSLTLGGPGDTQYF. As DNA, the CDR3 is TGTGCCAGCTCTCTGACCTTGGGGGGGCCTGGGGATACGCAGTATTTT. The V and J genes are TRBV18 and TRBJ2-3, with a possible D match to TRBD2 (7 bases). Trimming shortened V by 6 bases and J by 6 bases, and 22 bases separated the two germline ends. The germline V gene encodes CDR1 KGHSH and CDR2 LQKENI. The CDR3 consists of 16 residues.

In this sample, this clone turned up a few times. This chain joins TRBV24-1 and TRBJ2-7, with 11 nucleotides matching TRBD2. This CDR3 is 18 amino acids long. The V gene end was trimmed by 3 bases and the J gene end by 1 base; junction bases not matched to a gene: 10. Germline loops: CDR1 KGHDR, CDR2 SFDVKD. CDR3 bases: TGTGCCACCAGTGATCCGAAAAAAGGGACTAGCGGATCCTACGAGCAGTACTTC. This gives the protein CATSDPKKGTSGSYEQYF.

The rearrangement joins TRBV2 to TRBJ2-2; maybe TRBD2 (6 bases). Germline loops: CDR1 SNHLY, CDR2 FYNNEI. Trimming took off 4 bases at V and 2 bases at J, with 14 bases between the two ends. The CDR3 length is 16 residues. CDR3 bases: TGTGCCAGCAGTGTCCGCTTGGGAGGTAACACCGGGGAGCTGTTTTTT. Amino acid sequence: CASSVRLGGNTGELFF.

The chain uses TRBV3-1 (or the pseudogene TRBV3-2) and TRBJ2-2; 7 positions agree with TRBD1. There are 15 residues in the CDR3. Trimming at V came to 2 bases and at J to 4 bases, leaving 4 bases not matched to a gene. Germline V gene lookup returns CDR1 LGHDT and CDR2 YNNKEL (reference sequence). The CDR3 bases are TGTGCCAGCAGCCAACCGGGACAGACCACCGGGGAGCTGTTTTTT. Translating it yields CASSQPGQTTGELFF.

The V and J genes are TRBV28 and TRBJ1-1; weak D call: TRBD1 (5 bases). Germline loops: CDR1 MDHEN, CDR2 SYDVKM. V lost 5 bases to trimming and J lost 4 bases, with 8 bases between them. The CDR3 totals 12 residues. This CDR3 is CASSITGTEAFF. The CDR3, as DNA: TGTGCCAGCAGTATAACAGGCACTGAAGCTTTCTTT.

J is TRBJ2-7 and V is TRBV12-3 or TRBV12-4; D uncertain. The V end was cut by 3 bases, the J end by 0 bases, with 6 bases between. The CDR3 loop spans 13 amino acids. The CDR3 reads CASSFAVSYEQYF. Here the CDR3 DNA reads TGTGCCAGCAGTTTTGCGGTCTCCTACGAGCAGTACTTC.

The genes are TRBV7-9 and TRBJ2-3; 7 bases agree with TRBD1. This CDR3 region has 14 residues. Germline CDR1 SEHNR, CDR2 FQNEAQ (reference sequence). With 3 bases clipped from V and 4 bases from J, the junction kept 4 bases outside the gene matches. CDR3 in DNA: TGTGCCAGCAGCTTCCCTGGGACAGCAGATACGCAGTATTTT. Protein sequence: CASSFPGTADTQYF.

The chain is built from TRBV6-1 and TRBJ1-5, with D maybe TRBD1 (5 bases). Between the trimmed V and J ends, which lost 3 bases and 2 bases, there was a span of 11 bases. CDR1 and CDR2 from the germline V gene are MNHNS and SASEGT. The CDR3 has 15 amino acids. CDR3 amino acids: CASSETALRNQPQHF. The CDR3 DNA is TGTGCCAGCAGTGAGACAGCTTTGCGCAATCAGCCCCAGCATTTT.

As regards this clone: This specimen includes other DNA sequences encoding the same CDR3. The J gene is TRBJ1-5, the V gene TRBV19; 7 nucleotides agree with TRBD1. Germline V gene data show CDR1 as LNHDA and CDR2 as SQIVND (reference sequence). The CDR3 has 14 residues. The junction had 4 bases not matched to a gene; V was cut back by 5 bases and J by 3 bases. As DNA, the CDR3 is TGTGCCAGTAGTTCCACAGGGGACAATCAGCCCCAGCATTTT. It translates to CASSSTGDNQPQHF.

This chain joins TRBV5-3 and TRBJ1-5, with TRBD1 identical over 8 bases. TRBV5-3 is identified as an open reading frame with a role that is uncertain. V lost 5 bases and J lost 3; bases outside the gene matches: 13. This CDR3 has 17 residues. CDR3 protein: CARRIQSDREINQPQHF. The CDR3, as DNA: TGTGCCAGAAGGATACAGTCGGACAGGGAGATCAATCAGCCCCAGCATTTT.

The DNA of the CDR3 is TGTGCCAGCAGCTTACCCACGGGGAATTCACCCCTCCACTTT. Residues: CASSLPTGNSPLHF. V and J are TRBV7-2 and TRBJ1-6; no firm D call. CDR3 size: 14 residues. The germline CDR1 and CDR2 sequences are SGHTA and FQGNSA. The germline V and J ends were trimmed by 2 bases and 7 bases, with 9 bases remaining between them.

This chain links TRBV29-1 with TRBJ1-4, with 7 positions matching TRBD1. J was trimmed by 3 bases and V by 5 bases; bases with no gene match: 3. The CDR3 sequence is 13 residues long. Germline V gives CDR1 SQVTM, CDR2 ANQGSEA. DNA for the CDR3: TGCAGCGTTCTAGGACAGGCTAATGAAAAACTGTTTTTT. Translating it yields CSVLGQANEKLFF.

The chain is built from TRBV28 and TRBJ1-1, with unresolved D. The CDR3 loop spans 12 amino acids. Germline V lookup: CDR1 MDHEN, CDR2 SYDVKM. The CDR3 here is CVTSKLNTEAFF. The CDR3 coding sequence is TGTGTCACGAGTAAGTTGAACACTGAAGCTTTCTTT.

A word on this clone: In the same sample, other DNA sequences code for this CDR3. This chain joins TRBV5-1 and TRBJ2-7; a weak D match, TRBD2 (6 bases). CDR3 length: 15 amino acids. Germline values: CDR1 SGHRS, CDR2 YFSETQ. Trimming removed 0 bases at V and 2 bases at J, with 12 bases between. CDR3 nucleotide sequence: TGCGCCAGCAGCTTGGGGGGGACTGCCCCCTACGAGCAGTACTTC. It encodes CASSLGGTAPYEQYF. The full variable domain, rest sourced from reference TRBV5-1 and TRBJ2-7, is KAGVTQTPRYLIKTRGQQVTLSCSPISGHRSVSWYQQTPGQGLQFLFEYFSETQRNKGNFPGRFSGRQFSNSRSEMNVSTLELGDSALYLCASSLGGTAPYEQYFGPGTRLTVT.

This clone occurred a few times. The V call is TRBV3-1 (or the pseudogene TRBV3-2), the J call TRBJ2-2, with unresolved D. The CDR3 has 17 residues. Germline V gene lookup returns CDR1 LGHDT and CDR2 YNNKEL (reference sequence). V lost 4 bases to trimming and J lost 5 bases, with 20 bases between them. CDR3 residues: CASSPRPVRQVTGELFF. CDR3 nucleotide sequence: TGTGCCAGCAGCCCCCGACCCGTTCGGCAGGTTACCGGGGAGCTGTTTTTT.

This chain links TRBV18 with TRBJ1-5, with D uncertain. Between the trimmed V and J ends, which lost 4 bases and 5 bases, there was a span of 6 bases. The CDR3 loop spans 12 amino acids. The germline V gene encodes CDR1 KGHSH and CDR2 LQKENI. CDR3 sequence: CASSRRDQPQHF. In DNA, the CDR3 is TGTGCCAGCTCACGCCGGGATCAGCCCCAGCATTTT.

The chain has TRBV27 and TRBJ2-1, with 9 bases lining up with TRBD1. Germline values: CDR1 MNHEY, CDR2 SMNVEV (reference sequence). The CDR3 totals 14 residues. Germline trimming cut 8 bases from V and 4 bases from J; bases unmatched to any gene: 6. CDR3 protein: CASYTGGTYNEQFF. The CDR3, as DNA: TGTGCCAGCTACACAGGGGGCACTTACAATGAGCAGTTCTTC.

The chain links TRBV20-1 to TRBJ2-3, with D perhaps TRBD2 (5 bases). There are 17 residues in the CDR3. The V end lost 3 bases, the J end lost 3 bases, and 22 bases lay between the germline ends. Germline V CDR1 and CDR2: DFQATT, SNEGSKA (reference sequence). The CDR3 DNA follows: TGCAGTGCTAGTCTGGCCCTAGCCAATGCCGCTACAGATACGCAGTATTTT. This encodes CSASLALANAATDTQYF.

V gene TRBV11-2 combines with J gene TRBJ2-3; D possibly corresponds to TRBD2 (6 bases). Between the trimmed V and J ends, which lost 1 base and 5 bases, there was a span of 22 bases. Germline-derived CDR1 and CDR2 are SGHAT and FQNNGV. The length of the CDR3 is 18 residues. CDR3 in amino acids: CASSLVPHLTSLKDTQYF. The DNA of the CDR3 is TGTGCCAGCAGCTTAGTTCCCCACCTGACTAGTCTCAAAGATACGCAGTATTTT.

The chain combines TRBV21-1 with TRBJ1-2; the table's D gene call, TRBD1, was not cross checked with the DNA. TRBV21-1 is listed as a pseudogene. This CDR3 spans 15 amino acids. The CDR3 loop is CASSKQGTAYYGYTF. The CDR3 region has the DNA TGTGCCAGCAGCAAACAGGGGACCGCCTACTATGGCTACACCTTC.

The chain couples TRBV6-4 to TRBJ1-5; no definite D call. The CDR3 has 13 residues. Deletions cut 4 bases from V and 6 bases from J, with 10 bases between. The germline gives CDR1 MRHNA, CDR2 SNTAGT. The CDR3 sequence: CASSAEGGQPQHF. The CDR3 bases are TGTGCCAGCAGTGCTGAGGGCGGTCAGCCCCAGCATTTT.

As regards this clone: Other DNA sequences from this sample encode an identical CDR3 as well. The rearrangement links TRBV18 to TRBJ2-7, with TRBD1 matching 11 bases. CDR1 and CDR2 (germline): KGHSH, LQKENI. The ends lost 2 bases at V and 4 bases at J; junction bases unmatched: 1. CDR3 length: 14 amino acids. The CDR3 region has the DNA TGTGCCAGCTCACCAGGGACAGGGGGTTACGAGCAGTACTTC. Its translation: CASSPGTGGYEQYF.

This chain links TRBV7-9 with TRBJ2-1, with a possible D match to TRBD2 (6 bases). Germline CDR1 SEHNR, CDR2 FQNEAQ (reference sequence). Trimming pared 5 bases from V and 4 bases from J, leaving 21 bases between. This CDR3 is 17 amino acids long. The CDR3 region is CASSHPENSGIYNEQFF. The CDR3 nucleotides read TGTGCCAGCAGCCACCCTGAGAATAGCGGAATTTACAATGAGCAGTTCTTC.

V is TRBV28 and J is TRBJ1-5; 8 bases line up with TRBD1. Germline trimming cut 6 bases from V and 7 bases from J; bases unmatched to any gene: 5. The CDR3 is 13 residues long. CDR1 and CDR2 from the germline V gene are MDHEN and SYDVKM. The CDR3 DNA is TGTGCCAGCAGGAGGGACAGGCTACAGCCCCAGCATTTT. Amino acids: CASRRDRLQPQHF.

The chain has TRBV5-6 and TRBJ1-1, with D perhaps matching TRBD1 (6 bases). The CDR3 sequence is 15 residues long. The germline V gene encodes CDR1 SGHDT and CDR2 YYEEEE. Trimming shortened V by 2 bases and J by 0 bases, and 11 bases separated the two germline ends. CDR3 DNA sequence: TGTGCCAGCAGCTTTGCGACAGGCGTGAACACTGAAGCTTTCTTT. It codes for CASSFATGVNTEAFF.

The rearrangement uses TRBV9 and TRBJ2-7; 7 nucleotides align to TRBD2. The CDR3 runs 12 residues. J lost 0 bases, V lost 7 bases, and 1 base had no gene match. Germline CDR1 SGDLS, CDR2 YYNGEE. In DNA form, the CDR3 reads TGTGCCAGCGGGAGGGGCTCCTACGAGCAGTACTTC. This gives the protein CASGRGSYEQYF.

The rearrangement links TRBV11-2 to TRBJ1-1; no clear D gene. The CDR3 is 15 residues long. CDR1 is SGHAT and CDR2 is FQNNGV in the germline V gene. V was cut by 1 base and J by 0 bases, with 9 bases left in between. This CDR3 reads CASSLGGQLNTEAFF. CDR3 nucleotides: TGTGCCAGCAGCTTAGGTGGCCAACTGAACACTGAAGCTTTCTTT.

V and J are TRBV5-6 and TRBJ1-4; D unclear. CDR1 and CDR2 (germline): SGHDT, YYEEEE. This CDR3 region has 16 residues. V was clipped by 4 bases and J by 0 bases, with 13 bases between them. Here the CDR3 reads CASSNTRGATNEKLFF. DNA for the CDR3: TGTGCCAGCAGCAACACCCGGGGAGCAACTAATGAAAAACTGTTTTTT.